One and the same sample provided the 21 T cell receptor beta chains below, sequenced in a study of regulatory T cells in long-lasting Graves disease. iRepertoire HTBI primers and Arm-PCR of CDR3 regions built TCR beta libraries. TCRdb called the multiplex PCR reads again in MiXCR, with one record for every CDR3 protein. The table records approximately 230,000 distinct CDR3 sequences, about 18% of them present only once. Time point described: newly diagnosed GD, antithyroid drugs for less than 3 months. Extracted RNA from PBMCs served as the source of the TCR library. The source material was peripheral blood mononuclear cells (PBMCs), sampled at new diagnosis, from a patient treated with antithyroid drugs. These TCRs come from a female donor with Graves disease.

In its sample, this clonotype was seen many times. V usage is TRBV5-8 and J usage is TRBJ1-2; possibly TRBD1 for D (5 bases). Trimming shortened V by 2 bases and J by 3 bases, and 11 bases separated the two germline ends. Per the germline V gene, CDR1 is SGHTS and CDR2 is YDEGEE. The CDR3 length is 14 residues. CDR3 region: CASSLRGVDYGYTF. The CDR3 bases are TGTGCCAGCAGCTTACGGGGGGTGGACTATGGCTACACCTTC.

In its sample, this clonotype was seen many times. This rearrangement joins TRBV3-1 to TRBJ2-7; 7 bases align to TRBD2. CDR1 and CDR2 from the germline V gene are LGHDT and YNNKEL (reference sequence). The CDR3 runs to 15 residues. J was trimmed by 2 bases and V by 5 bases; bases with no gene match: 9. The CDR3 sequence is CASSSRLAQAYEQYF. DNA for the CDR3: TGTGCCAGCAGCTCACGACTAGCCCAGGCCTACGAGCAGTACTTC.

This clonotype was counted ten times or more. The chain employs TRBV15 and TRBJ2-3; D unresolved. V dropped 0 bases and J dropped 5 bases, with 3 bases sitting between them. Per germline, CDR1 LNHNV and CDR2 YYDKDF (reference sequence). This CDR3 is built from 12 residues. The CDR3 region has the DNA TGTGCCACCAGCAGAGATTTAGATACGCAGTATTTT. Translated: CATSRDLDTQYF. The whole variable domain, filled in from reference TRBV15 and TRBJ2-3, reads DAMVIQNPRYQVTQFGKPVTLSCSQTLNHNVMYWYQQKSSQAPKLLFHYYDKDFNNEADTPDNFQSRRPNTSFCFLDIRSPGLGDTAMYLCATSRDLDTQYFGPGTRLTVL.

The J gene is TRBJ2-3, the V gene TRBV11-2, with a possible D match to TRBD2 (7 bases). The CDR3 totals 15 residues. Germline loops: CDR1 SGHAT, CDR2 FQNNGV. V was cut by 4 bases and J by 3 bases, with 14 bases left in between. The CDR3: CASSSTGRGTDTQYF. The DNA for the CDR3 is TGTGCCAGCAGCTCTACAGGGAGGGGAACAGATACGCAGTATTTT.

This clonotype showed up many times. The chain has TRBV4-2 and TRBJ1-1; perhaps TRBD1 as D (5 bases). Germline CDR1 is LGHNA and CDR2 is YNFKEQ. This CDR3 has 15 residues. Trimming took off 0 bases at V and 7 bases at J, with 15 bases between the two ends. The CDR3 bases are TGTGCCAGCAGCCAAGAGGGGGTGGCGGCGTTTGAAGCTTTCTTT. This codes for CASSQEGVAAFEAFF.

In this sample, this clonotype turned up many times. The V and J genes are TRBV20-1 and TRBJ1-2; 7 bases fit TRBD1. J was trimmed by 6 bases and V by 5 bases; bases with no gene match: 3. Germline values: CDR1 DFQATT, CDR2 SNEGSKA (reference sequence). The CDR3 length is 11 residues. This CDR3 is CSAVGQDGYTF. The CDR3 DNA sequence: TGCAGTGCTGTCGGACAGGATGGCTACACCTTC.

The chain links TRBV2 to TRBJ2-7, with TRBD2 matching 7 bases. V shed 0 bases, J shed 3 bases, and the junction held 14 bases outside the gene matches. CDR3 length equals 18 residues. Germline V CDR1 and CDR2: SNHLY, FYNNEI. CDR3 nucleotide sequence: TGTGCCAGCAGTGAAGCGCTTCTCGCGGGAGACCGGGACTACGAGCAGTACTTC. Translation: CASSEALLAGDRDYEQYF.

This clonotype appeared a few times. The V and J genes are TRBV19 and TRBJ2-3, with 7 bases fitting TRBD2. With V trimmed by 7 bases and J by 2 bases, 12 bases remained unmatched. Germline V lookup: CDR1 LNHDA, CDR2 SQIVND (reference sequence). The CDR3 runs 16 residues. The CDR3 DNA reads as TGTGCCAGTACCAACCCCAGTAGCGGGTACACAGATACGCAGTATTTT. It codes for CASTNPSSGYTDTQYF. Based on the CDR3 plus reference TRBV19 and TRBJ2-3, the full variable domain is DGGITQSPKYLFRKEGQNVTLSCEQNLNHDAMYWYRQDPGQGLRLIYYSQIVNDFQKGDIAEGYSVSREKKESFPLTVTSAQKNPTAFYLCASTNPSSGYTDTQYFGPGTRLTVL.

This clonotype was seen repeatedly, ten times or more. The chain is built from TRBV7-2 and TRBJ1-2; 7 bases align to TRBD1. The length of the CDR3 is 14 residues. Germline CDR1 is SGHTA and CDR2 is FQGNSA. Trimming cost V 5 bases and J 10 bases; bases outside gene matches: 13. The CDR3 spells CASSVSRDRNTYTF. In DNA, the CDR3 is TGTGCCAGCAGCGTCAGCCGGGACAGAAACACCTACACCTTC.

This chain uses TRBV7-9 with TRBJ2-5; D remains ambiguous. Trimming took 2 bases from V and 4 from J, leaving 8 bases between them. The CDR3 has 13 amino acids. Germline-derived CDR1 and CDR2 are SEHNR and FQNEAQ (reference sequence). The CDR3 bases are TGTGCCAGCAGCTTATTTCTAGGAGAGACCCAGTACTTC. Encoded protein: CASSLFLGETQYF.

This clonotype was found a few times. This sequence joins TRBV7-9 and TRBJ2-7; D perhaps matches TRBD1 (6 bases). CDR1 SEHNR and CDR2 FQNEAQ come from the germline V gene (reference sequence). V was cut by 8 bases and J by 2 bases, with 22 bases left in between. This CDR3 comprises 16 residues. CDR3 loop: CASGNCLYGTTYEQYF. The CDR3 DNA is TGTGCCAGCGGGAACTGCCTTTACGGGACAACCTACGAGCAGTACTTC.

This clonotype has ten or more counts. The genes are TRBV12-3 or TRBV12-4 and TRBJ1-1, with D hard to call. The CDR3 sequence is 17 residues long. Trimming cost V 1 base and J 1 base, with 16 bases left between them. The DNA for the CDR3 is TGTGCCAGCAGTTTAGGGAGTCGGGCCGCAACGAACACTGAAGCTTTCTTT. Its protein product is CASSLGSRAATNTEAFF.

This clonotype was found many times. This rearrangement joins TRBV29-1 to TRBJ1-2, with D tentatively TRBD1 (6 bases). There are 12 residues in the CDR3. Trimming pared 7 bases from V and 10 bases from J, leaving 19 bases between. Germline assignment: CDR1 SQVTM and CDR2 ANQGSEA. CDR3 nucleotide sequence: TGCAGCGCCGACCTGGGGGCAGGGGACTACACCTTC. It yields the protein CSADLGAGDYTF.

Ten or more counts support this clonotype. The chain employs TRBV24-1 and TRBJ2-5, with D perhaps being TRBD1 or TRBD2 (5 bases each). CDR1 and CDR2 from the germline V gene are KGHDR and SFDVKD. The CDR3 has 17 amino acids. V was cut by 2 bases and J by 5 bases, with 20 bases left in between. The CDR3 spells CATSDSLGPGSLETQYF. DNA for the CDR3: TGTGCCACCAGTGATTCGTTGGGGCCAGGGAGTTTGGAGACCCAGTACTTC.

This clonotype was picked up a small number of times. This sequence joins TRBV7-8 and TRBJ2-7; D is unclear. V was pared by 6 bases and J by 4 bases, with 13 bases between. The CDR3 totals 13 residues. Germline V gene lookup returns CDR1 SGHVS and CDR2 FQNEAQ. The CDR3 bases are TGTGCCAGCAGTTCGGTCGATACGTACGAGCAGTACTTC. Encoded protein: CASSSVDTYEQYF.

The chain links TRBV5-4 to TRBJ2-1; D is ambiguous. V was shortened by 4 bases and J by 0 bases, with 11 bases between the two germline ends. This CDR3 region has 15 residues. CDR1 SGHNT and CDR2 YYREEE come from the germline V gene (reference sequence). The CDR3 region is CASSPDLSSYNEQFF. DNA for the CDR3: TGTGCCAGCAGCCCGGACCTCAGCTCCTACAATGAGCAGTTCTTC. Combining the CDR3 with reference TRBV5-4 and TRBJ2-1 gives the whole variable domain ETGVTQSPTHLIKTRGQQVTLRCSSQSGHNTVSWYQQALGQGPQFIFQYYREEENGRGNFPPRFSGLQFPNYSSELNVNALELDDSALYLCASSPDLSSYNEQFFGPGTRLTVL.

This clonotype was observed a few times. Since a much larger clone is just one base distant, this may be a read error. The chain uses TRBV6-4 and TRBJ2-2; 7 nucleotides agree with TRBD1. This CDR3 contains 13 residues. Germline values: CDR1 MRHNA, CDR2 SNTAGT. CDR3: CACSTGDTGELFF. The CDR3 DNA reads TGTGCCTGCAGTACAGGGGATACCGGGGAGCTGTTTTTT.

The sample holds many counts of this clonotype. The genes are TRBV7-8 and TRBJ2-7; the match to TRBD2 covers 12 bases. With 5 bases clipped from V and 2 bases from J, the junction kept 7 bases outside the gene matches. The CDR3 contains 16 residues. Germline CDR1 SGHVS, CDR2 FQNEAQ. The CDR3 protein is CASSRSLAGGPYEQYF. CDR3 DNA sequence: TGTGCCAGCAGCAGGAGCCTAGCGGGAGGGCCCTACGAGCAGTACTTC. The whole variable domain, remainder taken from reference TRBV7-8 and TRBJ2-7, is GAGVSQSPRYKVAKRGQDVALRCDPISGHVSLFWYQQALGQGPEFLTYFQNEAQLDKSGLPSDRFFAERPEGSVSTLKIQRTQQEDSAVYLCASSRSLAGGPYEQYFGPGTRLTVT.

This clonotype was recorded many times. The chain combines TRBV28 with TRBJ2-1, with 11 bases that match TRBD2. Germline lookup yields CDR1 MDHEN and CDR2 SYDVKM. With V trimmed by 8 bases and J by 5 bases, 14 bases remained unmatched. The CDR3 loop spans 17 amino acids. Here the CDR3 reads CASGELAGGFYNNEQFF. The CDR3 bases are TGTGCCAGCGGAGAGCTAGCGGGAGGATTCTACAACAATGAGCAGTTCTTC.

This clonotype was observed many times. The V call is TRBV7-2, the J call TRBJ1-2, with D unresolved. This CDR3 is built from 12 residues. Germline V gene data show CDR1 as SGHTA and CDR2 as FQGNSA. Trimming pared 10 bases from V and 3 bases from J, leaving 12 bases between. For the CDR3, the DNA is TGTGCCAAATGGGCGGTGGACTATGGCTACACCTTC. Translated, it gives CAKWAVDYGYTF. Based on the CDR3 plus reference TRBV7-2 and TRBJ1-2, the full variable domain is GAGVSQSPSNKVTEKGKDVELRCDPISGHTALYWYRQSLGQGLEFLIYFQGNSAPDKSGLPSDRFSAERTGGSVSTLTIQRTQQEDSAVYLCAKWAVDYGYTFGSGTRLTVV.

Turning to this clonotype: This may stem from a read error, because a much larger clone lies one nucleotide away. The gene calls are TRBV12-3 or TRBV12-4 and TRBJ2-2; possible D gene TRBD2, 6 bases. The V end was cut by 2 bases, the J end by 7 bases, with 11 bases between. The CDR3 runs to 14 residues. The CDR3 DNA follows: TGTGCCAGCAGTTTACGGGGGTGGAACGGGGAGCTGTTTTTT. This codes for CASSLRGWNGELFF.